This TCR beta chain was sequenced in a study of naive and memory T cell subsets. Study-wide results and limits: The RNA method is potentially sensitive to activation and differentiation changes.

The CDR3 spans 17 residues. V trimming: 5 bases; J trimming: 4 bases; junction bases outside the gene matches: 11. Germline V gives CDR1 SGHVS, CDR2 FQNEAQ. Amplification of ligated cDNA took four PCR rounds with SP2 and nested alpha and beta constant primers. TCRdb reprocessed the 5' RACE reads via MiXCR and lists one record per CDR3 protein. The data show more than 45,000 distinct CDR3 sequences, 7% to 8.5% seen once. This clonotype appeared many times. No antigen is known for it. An oligonucleotide containing a UMI was ligated to the 3' end of TCR cDNA. Adult healthy volunteers gave 2.5 ml peripheral blood for whole-blood RNA.

This receptor was obtained from a male donor in good health. The chain is built from TRBV7-8 and TRBJ2-6, with 7 bases lining up with TRBD1. Here the CDR3 reads CASSAYRGASGANVLTF. CDR3 bases: TGTGCCAGCAGCGCCTACAGGGGCGCATCGGGGGCCAACGTCCTGACTTTC. Full variable domain (remainder filled in from reference TRBV7-8 and TRBJ2-6): GAGVSQSPRYKVAKRGQDVALRCDPISGHVSLFWYQQALGQGPEFLTYFQNEAQLDKSGLPSDRFFAERPEGSVSTLKIQRTQQEDSAVYLCASSAYRGASGANVLTFGAGSRLTVL.